A single sample is the source of the 23 T cell receptor beta chains below, sequenced in a study of breast tumors, draining lymph nodes, adjacent tissues. Breast cancer patients provided tissue from their axillary draining lymph nodes. TCRdb recomputed calls from the multiplex PCR reads with MiXCR, one row per CDR3 protein. The sample has under 150,000 distinct CDR3 sequences, 21% seen once. The source material was axillary lymph node tissue. The receptors originated from a female donor with breast cancer. Some clones in this sample may be carry-over from other donors' samples.

This clonotype was observed at least ten times. This rearrangement joins TRBV18 to TRBJ2-7; 8 bases fit TRBD1. This CDR3 is built from 14 residues. The V gene end was trimmed by 3 bases and the J gene end by 3 bases; junction bases not matched to a gene: 4. Germline V gene data show CDR1 as KGHSH and CDR2 as LQKENI. CDR3 protein: CASSPRQGNYEQYF. In DNA, the CDR3 is TGTGCCAGCTCACCCAGACAGGGGAACTACGAGCAGTACTTC.

This clonotype was seen at least ten times. The chain combines TRBV20-1 with TRBJ2-7; D is unclear. V was clipped by 2 bases and J by 2 bases, with 4 bases between them. Germline assignment: CDR1 DFQATT and CDR2 SNEGSKA (reference sequence). CDR3 length: 11 residues. The CDR3 DNA reads as TGCAGTGCTAGACGGGCCTACGAGCAGTACTTC. Its translation is CSARRAYEQYF.

Turning to this clonotype: A much larger clone differs from this one at a single base, so this may be a read error. This chain connects TRBV2 to TRBJ1-2; D unclear. CDR3 length: 16 amino acids. Germline loops: CDR1 SNHLY, CDR2 FYNNEI. With 4 bases removed from V and 4 bases from J, the gap between germline ends came to 19 bases. CDR3 in DNA: TGTGCCAGCAGTGGTCCCCGAGCTAGCAGAATCTATGGCTACACCTTC. It codes for CASSGPRASRIYGYTF.

Of note for this clonotype: A much larger clone lies one base from this, so it may be a read error. This sequence joins TRBV6-1 and TRBJ2-5, with D perhaps being TRBD1 or TRBD2 (5 bases each). The germline gives CDR1 MNHNS, CDR2 SASEGT. The CDR3 runs 15 residues. The DNA of the CDR3 is TGTGCCGGCAGCGGAAGGGGTGTGGCCCAAGAGACCCAGTACTTC. Translated: CAGSGRGVAQETQYF.

Remarks on this clonotype: This may come from a read error, since a much larger clone is one base off. As the CDR3 is not closed by the conserved phenylalanine or tryptophan, this likely results from a read error. The chain has TRBV2 and TRBJ1-5; D is ambiguous. From germline, CDR1 is SNHLY and CDR2 FYNNEI. The V end was cut by 4 bases, the J end by 3 bases, with 4 bases between. This CDR3 region has 12 residues. For the CDR3, the DNA is TGTGCCAGCAGTGTGATCAATCAGCCCCAGCATTCT. Its translation is CASSVINQPQHS.

This clonotype was seen repeatedly, ten times or more. This chain connects TRBV7-9 to TRBJ2-5, with 8 bases identical to TRBD1. Losses at the gene ends were 6 bases for V and 4 bases for J; bases not matched to a gene: 10. The CDR3 totals 15 residues. Germline loops: CDR1 SEHNR, CDR2 FQNEAQ (reference sequence). CDR3 coding DNA: TGTGCCAGCAGTTACCTAGTCAGGGGGCCAGAGACCCAGTACTTC. Residues: CASSYLVRGPETQYF. The full variable domain, in which reference TRBV7-9 and TRBJ2-5 provide the parts outside the CDR3, is DTGVSQNPRHKITKRGQNVTFRCDPISEHNRLYWYRQTLGQGPEFLTYFQNEAQLEKSRLLSDRFSAERPKGSFSTLEIQRTEQGDSAMYLCASSYLVRGPETQYFGPGTRLLVL.

This clonotype was recorded at least ten times. This chain connects TRBV11-3 to TRBJ2-7; D gene uncertain. V lost 5 bases, J lost 2 bases, and 13 bases lay in between. This CDR3 is built from 14 residues. The germline gives CDR1 SGHNT, CDR2 YENEEA. The CDR3 sequence is CASSLPDTPYEQYF. DNA for the CDR3: TGTGCCAGCAGCCTCCCAGACACCCCCTACGAGCAGTACTTC.

This clonotype was recorded many times. The V call is TRBV19, the J call TRBJ2-3; D gene uncertain. Looked up from germline, CDR1 is LNHDA and CDR2 is SQIVND (reference sequence). The CDR3 contains 13 residues. V was shortened by 8 bases and J by 5 bases, with 14 bases between the two germline ends. The CDR3 DNA sequence: TGTGCCAGTTCGGACCAGCCCGTAGATACGCAGTATTTT. It codes for CASSDQPVDTQYF.

With respect to this clonotype: This may arise from a read error, as a much more abundant clone is one base away. The CDR3 carries no conserved terminal phenylalanine or tryptophan, so it likely arises from a read error. The rearrangement links TRBV20-1 to TRBJ1-5; D gene uncertain. Germline V CDR1 and CDR2: DFQATT, SNEGSKA (reference sequence). The CDR3 contains 13 residues. The CDR3 loop is CSARDGSNQPQHL. DNA of the CDR3: TGCAGTGCTCGAGACGGTAGCAATCAGCCCCAGCATCTT.

This clonotype was counted many times. This rearrangement joins TRBV15 to TRBJ2-1; tentatively, D is TRBD2 (6 bases). The CDR3 totals 14 residues. Per the germline V gene, CDR1 is LNHNV and CDR2 is YYDKDF (reference sequence). Trimming removed 1 base at V and 9 bases at J, with 13 bases between. CDR3 coding DNA: TGTGCCACCAGCAGAGCGGGAGTTGACAGTGAGCAGTTCTTC. Protein product: CATSRAGVDSEQFF.

Worth noting for this clonotype: A single base separates this from a much larger clone, so it may be a read error. The chain combines TRBV30 with TRBJ1-4, with no clear D. CDR1 is GTSNPN, CDR2 SVGIG, per germline (reference sequence). CDR3 length equals 13 residues. The CDR3 reads CASFRGRNEELFF. In DNA form, the CDR3 reads TGTGCCTCTTTCCGAGGGAGGAATGAAGAACTGTTTTTT.

For this clonotype: One end of the junction does not line up with germline, which may come from a read error. CDR3 DNA: TGTGCCTGGTGGGACGGATATGACTACACCTTC. It translates to CAWWDGYDYTF. V is TRBV30 and J is TRBJ1-2; weak D call: TRBD1 (5 bases). CDR1 GTSNPN and CDR2 SVGIG come from the germline V gene (reference sequence). CDR3 size: 11 residues.

The chain recombines TRBV28 with TRBJ1-4; the D is unclear. This CDR3 has 16 amino acids. Germline CDR1 reads MDHEN; CDR2 reads SYDVKM. The ends were cut back, 4 bases at V and 2 bases at J, with 14 bases in the middle. CDR3 residues: CASSWAGSRTNEKLFF. DNA of the CDR3: TGTGCCAGCAGTTGGGCCGGGTCTCGGACTAATGAAAAACTGTTTTTT.

This clonotype was seen ten or more times. The J gene is TRBJ1-5, the V gene TRBV5-8; D perhaps matches TRBD1 (5 bases). The length of the CDR3 is 12 residues. The ends were cut back, 5 bases at V and 5 bases at J, with 8 bases in the middle. CDR1 and CDR2 (germline): SGHTS, YDEGEE. The CDR3 sequence is CASRRQYQPQHF. CDR3 coding DNA: TGTGCCAGCAGGAGACAGTATCAGCCCCAGCATTTT.

The gene calls are TRBV15 and TRBJ2-7; TRBD1 aligns across 10 bases. The V segment lost 9 bases and the J segment 0 bases; nucleotides outside the gene matches: 5. The CDR3 runs to 14 residues. Looked up from germline, CDR1 is LNHNV and CDR2 is YYDKDF (reference sequence). This CDR3 is CATGRDRGSYEQYF. CDR3 sequence (DNA): TGTGCCACAGGCCGGGACAGGGGCTCCTACGAGCAGTACTTC.

Many counts were recorded for this clonotype. The chain combines TRBV5-1 with TRBJ1-5, with unresolved D. CDR3 length equals 13 residues. V lost 2 bases and J lost 5, with 8 bases in between. CDR1 is SGHRS, CDR2 YFSETQ, per germline. Written as DNA, the CDR3 is TGCGCCAGCAGCTTAACAGCGGATCAGCCCCAGCATTTT. Its translation: CASSLTADQPQHF.

Points on this clonotype: No conserved phenylalanine or tryptophan is present at the end of the CDR3, so a read error is the likely explanation. The V call is TRBV20-1, the J call TRBJ2-1; TRBD2 might be the D (5 bases). Germline V gene sequence: CDR1 DFQATT, CDR2 SNEGSKA (reference sequence). This CDR3 has 14 amino acids. V was shortened by 1 base and J by 5 bases, with 12 bases between the two germline ends. CDR3 bases: TGCAGTGCTAGAGGGTTAGCGTCCCACAATGAGCAGTTCCTC. Translating it yields CSARGLASHNEQFL.

Many counts were recorded for this clonotype. The rearrangement uses TRBV29-1 and TRBJ2-2; no definite D call. The CDR3 is 14 amino acids. Germline V CDR1 and CDR2: SQVTM, ANQGSEA. V was cut by 4 bases and J by 0 bases, with 9 bases left in between. The CDR3 loop is CSVVSWANTGELFF. CDR3 nucleotides: TGCAGCGTTGTGTCTTGGGCGAACACCGGGGAGCTGTTTTTT.

This clonotype occurred many times. The chain links TRBV30 to TRBJ1-5, with 11 bases that match TRBD1. The CDR3 totals 14 residues. Germline trimming cut 5 bases from V and 4 bases from J; bases unmatched to any gene: 4. The germline gives CDR1 GTSNPN, CDR2 SVGIG (reference sequence). CDR3 in amino acids: CAWGTGGGNQPQHF. Written as DNA, the CDR3 is TGTGCCTGGGGGACAGGGGGAGGGAATCAGCCCCAGCATTTT.

This rearrangement joins TRBV6-5 to TRBJ2-2; 9 bases are a match to TRBD1. The CDR3 is 17 residues long. Losses at the gene ends were 2 bases for V and 0 bases for J; bases not matched to a gene: 4. Germline-derived CDR1 and CDR2 are MNHEY and SVGAGI. The CDR3 sequence: CASSYTGQGANTGELFF. CDR3 bases: TGTGCCAGCAGTTACACGGGACAGGGAGCGAACACCGGGGAGCTGTTTTTT.

The table lists this clonotype with many counts. This chain links TRBV6-1 with TRBJ1-2; D might be TRBD1 (6 bases). The CDR3 consists of 14 residues. Trimming pared 6 bases from V and 7 bases from J, leaving 18 bases between. Looked up from germline, CDR1 is MNHNS and CDR2 is SASEGT. The CDR3, as DNA: TGTGCCAGCAGGGACAGTACCCCTACGAGTGGCTACACCTTC. It codes for CASRDSTPTSGYTF.

Remarks on this clonotype: A much larger clonotype is one base distant, so this may be a read error. Because it lacks the conserved phenylalanine or tryptophan at the end, this CDR3 is likely a read error. The chain couples TRBV27 to TRBJ2-3; 7 positions agree with TRBD1. This CDR3 is built from 18 residues. V lost 2 bases, J lost 2 bases, and 13 bases stayed unmatched. Germline CDR1 is MNHEY and CDR2 is SMNVEV (reference sequence). The CDR3 loop reads CASSLKGGQPFYTDTQYL. In DNA, the CDR3 is TGTGCCAGCAGTTTAAAAGGGGGACAGCCTTTTTACACAGATACGCAGTATCTT.

This clonotype was counted ten times or more. V and J are TRBV2 and TRBJ2-7; D not certain. The CDR3 contains 11 residues. Germline values: CDR1 SNHLY, CDR2 FYNNEI. V lost 2 bases and J 5 bases, leaving 4 bases between the germline ends. The CDR3 DNA sequence: TGTGCCAGCAGTGAATGGGACGAGCAGTACTTC. It encodes CASSEWDEQYF.